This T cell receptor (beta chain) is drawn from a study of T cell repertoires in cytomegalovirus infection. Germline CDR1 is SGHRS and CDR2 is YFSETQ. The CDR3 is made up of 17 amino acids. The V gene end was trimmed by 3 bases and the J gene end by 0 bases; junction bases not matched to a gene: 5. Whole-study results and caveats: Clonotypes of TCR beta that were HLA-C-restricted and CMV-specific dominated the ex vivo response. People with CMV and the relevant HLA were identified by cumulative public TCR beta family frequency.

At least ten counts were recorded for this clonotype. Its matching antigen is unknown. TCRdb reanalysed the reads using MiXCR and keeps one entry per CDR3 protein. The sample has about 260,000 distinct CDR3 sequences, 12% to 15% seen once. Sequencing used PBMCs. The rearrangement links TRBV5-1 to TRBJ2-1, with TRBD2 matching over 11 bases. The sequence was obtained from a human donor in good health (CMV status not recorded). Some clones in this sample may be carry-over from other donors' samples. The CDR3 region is CASSSLAGGLSYNEQFF. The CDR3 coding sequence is TGCGCCAGCAGCTCCCTAGCGGGGGGACTCTCCTACAATGAGCAGTTCTTC. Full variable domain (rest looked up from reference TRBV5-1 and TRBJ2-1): KAGVTQTPRYLIKTRGQQVTLSCSPISGHRSVSWYQQTPGQGLQFLFEYFSETQRNKGNFPGRFSGRQFSNSRSEMNVSTLELGDSALYLCASSSLAGGLSYNEQFFGPGTRLTVL.